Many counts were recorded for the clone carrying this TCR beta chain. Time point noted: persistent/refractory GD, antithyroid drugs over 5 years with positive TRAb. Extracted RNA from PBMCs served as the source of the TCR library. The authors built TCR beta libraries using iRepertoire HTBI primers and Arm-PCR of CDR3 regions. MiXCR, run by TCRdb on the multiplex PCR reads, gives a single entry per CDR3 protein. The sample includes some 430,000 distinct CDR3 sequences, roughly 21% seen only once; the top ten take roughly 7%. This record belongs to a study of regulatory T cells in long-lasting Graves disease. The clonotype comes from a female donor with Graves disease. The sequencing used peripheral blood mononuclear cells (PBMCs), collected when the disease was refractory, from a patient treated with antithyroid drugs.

CDR3 region: CASSMMAGTGLMDSPLHF. For the CDR3, the DNA is TGTGCCAGCAGCATGATGGCCGGGACAGGGCTTATGGATTCACCCCTCCACTTT. V gene TRBV28 combines with J gene TRBJ1-6; 9 bases map to TRBD1. The CDR3 loop spans 18 amino acids. From germline, CDR1 is MDHEN and CDR2 SYDVKM. Trimming at V came to 6 bases and at J to 8 bases, leaving 17 bases not matched to a gene.